The 27 T cell receptor beta chains below all came from one sample that was sequenced in a study of Graves' ophthalmopathy and Graves' hyperthyroidism. The study amplified TCR beta CDR3 regions using RNA transcripts. After a first-round RT-PCR with HTBI primers, a second-round multiplex PCR was run. TCRdb re-derived calls from the multiplex PCR reads in MiXCR, one entry per CDR3 protein. The repertoire holds around 1,000,000 distinct CDR3 sequences, with about two fifths as singletons. Sequences were obtained from peripheral blood or thyroid tissue (not recorded which). The receptors shown here come from an adult man with Graves' hyperthyroidism.

This sequence joins TRBV2 and TRBJ1-2; a possible D gene is TRBD1 (6 bases). Between the trimmed V and J ends, which lost 6 bases and 3 bases, there was a span of 14 bases. CDR1 and CDR2 (germline): SNHLY, FYNNEI. The CDR3 is made up of 14 amino acids. The DNA of the CDR3 is TGTGCCAGCAGCGCCCGGGGGCAGTACTATGGCTACACCTTC. Its protein is CASSARGQYYGYTF.

This clonotype appeared many times. The rearrangement uses TRBV7-2 and TRBJ2-2, with D hard to call. Trimming shortened V by 6 bases and J by 7 bases, and 6 bases separated the two germline ends. Germline lookup yields CDR1 SGHTA and CDR2 FQGNSA. The CDR3 length is 11 residues. The DNA for the CDR3 is TGTGCCAGCAGTTTTCTCGGGGAGCTGTTTTTT. Translation gives CASSFLGELFF.

The chain joins TRBV20-1 to TRBJ1-1; D is unresolved. This CDR3 is built from 15 residues. CDR1 DFQATT and CDR2 SNEGSKA come from the germline V gene (reference sequence). V lost 2 bases, J lost 1 base, and 14 bases lay in between. CDR3 bases: TGCAGTGCTAGACCTATATCCGGGCGGAACACTGAAGCTTTCTTT. It is translated as CSARPISGRNTEAFF.

The genes are TRBV28 and TRBJ1-4, with a possible D match to TRBD1 (6 bases). The V end was cut by 6 bases, the J end by 8 bases, with 16 bases between. The CDR3 is 14 amino acids. CDR1 MDHEN and CDR2 SYDVKM come from the germline V gene. In DNA form, the CDR3 reads TGTGCCAGCAGCCTACCCCAGGGGAGCGAAAAACTGTTTTTT. Translating it yields CASSLPQGSEKLFF.

As regards this clonotype: This may arise from a read error, as a much more abundant clone is one base away. The rearrangement links TRBV12-3 or TRBV12-4 to TRBJ1-1; no clear D gene. The CDR3 covers 13 residues. V was trimmed by 5 bases and J by 7 bases, leaving 14 bases between them. This CDR3 is CASSLPGRREAFF. The CDR3 region has the DNA TGTGCCAGCAGTCTCCCCGGACGACGTGAAGCTTTCTTT.

Notes on this clonotype: One base away lies a much larger clone, so this may be a sequencing read error. This rearrangement joins TRBV7-2 to TRBJ2-7, with TRBD2 as a possible D gene (5 bases). The CDR3 length is 16 residues. V lost 4 bases to trimming and J lost 2 bases, with 18 bases between them. Per the germline V gene, CDR1 is SGHTA and CDR2 is FQGNSA. CDR3 protein: CASSSKRTFPTYEQYF. The CDR3 nucleotides read TGTGCCAGCAGCTCAAAAAGGACTTTTCCAACCTACGAGCAGTACTTC.

This clonotype was counted at least ten times. This rearrangement joins TRBV12-3 or TRBV12-4 to TRBJ2-5; the D gene is possibly TRBD1 (6 bases). V lost 4 bases and J 5 bases, leaving 14 bases between the germline ends. There are 14 residues in the CDR3. CDR3 sequence (DNA): TGTGCCAGCAGTTCTACAGGGTCGTGGGAGACCCAGTACTTC. Translated, it gives CASSSTGSWETQYF.

The chain combines TRBV3-1 with TRBJ2-7; D unclear. CDR3 size: 15 residues. V shed 3 bases and J shed 2 bases, with 14 bases lying between them. Germline V gives CDR1 LGHDT, CDR2 YNNKEL (reference sequence). CDR3 nucleotides: TGTGCCAGCAGCCAGGCCCCCGGTTCCACCTACGAGCAGTACTTC. It specifies CASSQAPGSTYEQYF.

The chain is built from TRBV20-1 and TRBJ2-5, with 8 bases fitting TRBD2. This CDR3 region has 12 residues. With V trimmed by 6 bases and J by 5 bases, 5 bases remained unmatched. Germline assignment: CDR1 DFQATT and CDR2 SNEGSKA (reference sequence). The CDR3 DNA reads TGCAGTGCCGGGAGGGCCGGTGAGACCCAGTACTTC. Translation gives CSAGRAGETQYF.

This clonotype was seen at least ten times. The chain carries TRBV7-9 and TRBJ2-7, with TRBD1 matching 8 bases. Germline V gives CDR1 SEHNR, CDR2 FQNEAQ (reference sequence). The CDR3 runs 16 residues. V shed 0 bases, J shed 5 bases, and the junction held 9 bases outside the gene matches. The CDR3 sequence is CASSLAAGGFSDEQYF. As DNA, the CDR3 is TGTGCCAGCAGCTTAGCGGCAGGGGGCTTCAGCGACGAGCAGTACTTC.

The chain carries TRBV28 and TRBJ2-7; TRBD1 matches at 10 bases. Germline V lookup: CDR1 MDHEN, CDR2 SYDVKM. This CDR3 comprises 13 residues. The ends lost 5 bases at V and 5 bases at J; junction bases unmatched: 3. CDR3 DNA: TGTGCCAGCAGTGGGACAGGGGCCCACGAGCAGTACTTC. Encoded protein: CASSGTGAHEQYF. Full variable domain (missing parts from reference TRBV28 and TRBJ2-7): DVKVTQSSRYLVKRTGEKVFLECVQDMDHENMFWYRQDPGLGLRLIYFSYDVKMKEKGDIPEGYSVSREKKERFSLILESASTNQTSMYLCASSGTGAHEQYFGPGTRLTVT.

This clonotype was detected only a few times. The V gene is TRBV7-8, the J gene TRBJ2-7, with 7 positions matching TRBD2. V was clipped by 1 base and J by 2 bases; unmatched bases: 5. Germline values: CDR1 SGHVS, CDR2 FQNEAQ. The CDR3 loop spans 15 amino acids. The CDR3 here is CASSLEGTNTYEQYF. The DNA for the CDR3 is TGTGCCAGCAGCTTAGAGGGGACTAACACCTACGAGCAGTACTTC.

The rearrangement uses TRBV2 and TRBJ2-3; the match to TRBD2 covers 7 bases. V lost 3 bases, J lost 7 bases, and 7 bases stayed unmatched. The CDR3 consists of 14 residues. From germline, CDR1 is SNHLY and CDR2 FYNNEI. The CDR3 DNA follows: TGTGCCAGCAGTGATAATAGCGGGTGGTATACGCAGTATTTT. It encodes CASSDNSGWYTQYF.

This clonotype was counted between two and nine times. The chain has TRBV5-5 and TRBJ2-2; D might be TRBD1 or TRBD2, each matching 6 bases. Germline V gives CDR1 SGHKS, CDR2 YYEKEE (reference sequence). Between the trimmed V and J ends, which lost 0 bases and 0 bases, there was a span of 9 bases. The CDR3 length is 16 residues. CDR3 DNA sequence: TGTGCCAGCAGCTTGGCCCGGGGGCCGAACACCGGGGAGCTGTTTTTT. This codes for CASSLARGPNTGELFF.

This clonotype has ten or more counts. The chain combines TRBV7-8 with TRBJ2-2; D might be TRBD2 (6 bases). Germline V gene data show CDR1 as SGHVS and CDR2 as FQNEAQ. V was trimmed by 1 base and J by 2 bases, leaving 14 bases between them. The CDR3 extends over 17 amino acids. The CDR3 loop is CASSLVSGGLNTGELFF. The CDR3, as DNA: TGTGCCAGCAGCTTAGTTTCCGGGGGACTTAACACCGGGGAGCTGTTTTTT.

This clonotype has only one observation. An end of the junction does not agree with germline; a read error may underlie this. The chain couples TRBV20-1 to TRBJ2-7; D is possibly TRBD1 or TRBD2 (7 bases each). The CDR3 extends over 12 amino acids. The germline gives CDR1 DFQATT, CDR2 SNEGSKA (reference sequence). The CDR3 bases are TGCAGTGCTGACAGGGAGGGCAGTAGGGAAATCTTC. Its protein product is CSADREGSREIF.

The gene calls are TRBV10-3 and TRBJ1-5, with 7 bases matching TRBD1. From germline, CDR1 is ENHRY and CDR2 SYGVKD. J gave up 8 bases and V 10 bases, and 17 bases lay outside the gene matches. This CDR3 comprises 15 residues. This CDR3 is CASKRGDREGEPQHF. DNA for the CDR3: TGTGCCAGCAAAAGGGGTGACAGGGAAGGGGAGCCCCAGCATTTT.

This chain connects TRBV7-6 to TRBJ1-2; 9 bases align to TRBD1. Germline loops: CDR1 SGHVS, CDR2 FNYEAQ. V dropped 1 base and J dropped 9; count of bases not matched to a gene: 6. The CDR3 sequence is 14 residues long. CDR3 nucleotides: TGTGCCAGCAGCTTAGTCACAGGGGGCTTAAGCTACACCTTC. This gives the protein CASSLVTGGLSYTF.

The chain recombines TRBV9 with TRBJ2-7; D is perhaps TRBD1 or TRBD2 (5 bases each). The CDR3 covers 14 residues. V shed 5 bases and J shed 4 bases, with 16 bases lying between them. Germline CDR1 is SGDLS and CDR2 is YYNGEE. CDR3 protein: CASSDRDGEYEQYF. In DNA form, the CDR3 reads TGTGCCAGCAGTGACCGGGACGGAGAATACGAGCAGTACTTC.

This clonotype was picked up a small number of times. The rearrangement joins TRBV28 to TRBJ2-2; the D is unclear. The CDR3 loop spans 13 amino acids. The germline V gene has CDR1 MDHEN and CDR2 SYDVKM. The V gene lost 6 bases and the J gene lost 4 bases, with 9 bases spanning the gap. The CDR3 reads CASSPLFTGELFF. CDR3 coding DNA: TGTGCCAGCAGCCCTCTATTCACCGGGGAGCTGTTTTTT.

DNA for the CDR3: TGCGCCAGCAGCTCACTAGCGGGAGGCCCGCCGACCCAGTACTTC. This encodes CASSSLAGGPPTQYF. The chain joins TRBV5-1 to TRBJ2-5; TRBD2 agrees at 12 bases. This CDR3 has 15 residues. Germline CDR1 SGHRS, CDR2 YFSETQ. V lost 3 bases and J lost 7; bases outside the gene matches: 7.

This clonotype was seen many times. The genes are TRBV15 and TRBJ1-4, with 9 bases identical to TRBD1. This CDR3 is 15 amino acids long. Per germline, CDR1 LNHNV and CDR2 YYDKDF (reference sequence). The V gene end was trimmed by 3 bases and the J gene end by 8 bases; junction bases not matched to a gene: 7. CDR3 region: CATSSTGTGHEKLFF. CDR3 DNA: TGTGCCACCAGCAGCACCGGGACAGGGCACGAAAAACTGTTTTTT.

The sample holds many counts of this clonotype. This chain connects TRBV5-6 to TRBJ1-2; 7 bases fit TRBD1. This CDR3 spans 14 amino acids. V shed 5 bases, J shed 4 bases, and the junction held 8 bases outside the gene matches. Germline-derived CDR1 and CDR2 are SGHDT and YYEEEE. The CDR3 DNA reads TGTGCCAGCAGGGCGGGACAGCTTCGCTATGGCTACACCTTC. Translation: CASRAGQLRYGYTF.

This clonotype was observed many times. The chain joins TRBV7-2 to TRBJ2-2; the D gene is possibly TRBD2 (5 bases). V lost 5 bases to trimming and J lost 5 bases, with 12 bases between them. This CDR3 region has 14 residues. Germline lookup yields CDR1 SGHTA and CDR2 FQGNSA. The CDR3 spells CASSPTGGTGELFF. CDR3 DNA: TGTGCCAGCAGCCCTACTGGCGGGACCGGGGAGCTGTTTTTT.

The rearrangement joins TRBV7-3 to TRBJ2-3; D call uncertain. Germline loops: CDR1 SGHTA, CDR2 FQGTGA. V shed 4 bases and J shed 4 bases, with 9 bases lying between them. The CDR3 is 13 amino acids. DNA of the CDR3: TGTGCCAGCAGCTCGAACTGGGCAGATACGCAGTATTTT. Translation gives CASSSNWADTQYF.

The chain recombines TRBV20-1 with TRBJ1-5; D gene uncertain. Germline loops: CDR1 DFQATT, CDR2 SNEGSKA (reference sequence). Trimming removed 8 bases at V and 5 bases at J, with 16 bases between. The CDR3 has 13 amino acids. CDR3 amino acids: CSSGDGSHQPQHF. In nucleotides, the CDR3 is TGCAGTTCTGGGGATGGGAGTCATCAGCCCCAGCATTTT.

The sample holds many counts of this clonotype. V and J are TRBV13 and TRBJ1-6; D gene unclear. V shed 6 bases and J shed 13 bases, with 13 bases lying between them. The CDR3 loop spans 12 amino acids. CDR1 and CDR2 from the germline V gene are PRHDT and FYEKMQ (reference sequence). The CDR3 DNA reads TGTGCCAGCAGGTTGTGGGAATCGCCCCTCCACTTT. Translated, it gives CASRLWESPLHF.